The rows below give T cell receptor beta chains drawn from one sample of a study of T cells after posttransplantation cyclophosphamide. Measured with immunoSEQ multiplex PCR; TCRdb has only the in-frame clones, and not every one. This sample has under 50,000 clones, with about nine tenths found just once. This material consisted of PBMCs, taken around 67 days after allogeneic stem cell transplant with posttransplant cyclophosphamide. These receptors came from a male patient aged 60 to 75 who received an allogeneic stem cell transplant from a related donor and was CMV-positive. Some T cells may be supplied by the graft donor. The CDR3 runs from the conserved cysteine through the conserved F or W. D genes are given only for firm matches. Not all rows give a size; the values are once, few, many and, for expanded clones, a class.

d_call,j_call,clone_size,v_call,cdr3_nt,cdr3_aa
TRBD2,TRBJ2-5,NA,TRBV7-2,TGTGCCAGCAGCCCCGGACTAGCCGGGCAAGAGACCCAGTACTTC,CASSPGLAGQETQYF
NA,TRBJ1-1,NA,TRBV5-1,TGCGCCAGCAGCTTGCAACAGGGTTTTGAAGCTTTCTTT,CASSLQQGFEAFF
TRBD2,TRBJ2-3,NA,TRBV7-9,TGTGCCAGCAGCCCCAGACTAGCGGGGACTTTTAGCACAGATACGCAGTATTTT,CASSPRLAGTFSTDTQYF
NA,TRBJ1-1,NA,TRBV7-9,TGTGCCAGCAGCTTATCTGCACAGCTCATGAACACTGAAGCTTTCTTT,CASSLSAQLMNTEAFF
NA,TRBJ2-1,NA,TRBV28,TGTGCCAGCAGCCTCGGGGTGGATGAGCAGTTCTTC,CASSLGVDEQFF
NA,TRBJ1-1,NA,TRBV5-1,TGCGCCAGCAGCTTGACAGGCATGAACACTGAAGCTTTCTTT,CASSLTGMNTEAFF
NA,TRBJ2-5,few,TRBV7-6,TGTGCCAGCAGCCTCTCGACGGGATTGGGGGAGACCCAGTACTTC,CASSLSTGLGETQYF
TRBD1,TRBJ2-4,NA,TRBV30,TGTGCCTGGAGTGTAATGTCCAGGGGGTCCAAAAACATTCAGTACTTC,CAWSVMSRGSKNIQYF
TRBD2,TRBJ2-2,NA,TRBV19,TGTGCCAGTAGTATCCAGGGCGGGGGCACCGGGGAGCTGTTTTTT,CASSIQGGGTGELFF
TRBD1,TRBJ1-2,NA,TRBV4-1,TGCGCCAGCAGCCAAGGGCCACAGGGGAACTATGGCTACACCTTC,CASSQGPQGNYGYTF
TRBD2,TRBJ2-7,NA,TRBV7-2,TGTGCCAGCAGCTTAGGCAGCGGGGGGATGTACGAGCAGTACTTC,CASSLGSGGMYEQYF
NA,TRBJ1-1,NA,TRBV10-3,TGTGCCATCAGGCACCAGGGGAACACTGAAGCTTTCTTT,CAIRHQGNTEAFF
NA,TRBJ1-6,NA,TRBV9,TGTGCCAGCAGCGTAGCCCCCGACATCCCATCACCCCTCCACTTT,CASSVAPDIPSPLHF
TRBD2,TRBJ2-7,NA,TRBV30,TGTGCCCGGGACGGGGAGCGGGGGAGAGGAGAGCAGTACTTC,CARDGERGRGEQYF
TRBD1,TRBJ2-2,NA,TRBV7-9,TGTGCCAGCAGCTCCCGGGACAGGGACACCGGGGAGCTGTTTTTT,CASSSRDRDTGELFF
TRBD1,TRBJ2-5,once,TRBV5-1,TGCGCCAGCAGCCGGACAGGGGGACAAGAGACCCAGTACTTC,CASSRTGGQETQYF
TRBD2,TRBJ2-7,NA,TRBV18,TGTGCCAGCCCACCGGGGGGGGGCATCGAGCAGTACTTC,CASPPGGGIEQYF
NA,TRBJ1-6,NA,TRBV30,TGTGCCTGGGGCGAGGGCTCACCCCTCCACTTT,CAWGEGSPLHF
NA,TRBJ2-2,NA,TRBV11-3,TGTGCCAGCAGCACAACTCAGGGCGGGGAGCTGTTTTTT,CASSTTQGGELFF
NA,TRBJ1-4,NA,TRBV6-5,TGTGCCAGCAGTTACTCTGGGGGGTTGGGTGAAAAACTGTTTTTT,CASSYSGGLGEKLFF
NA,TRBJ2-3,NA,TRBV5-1,TGCGCCAGCAGCTTGTCTCTAGCGTTTAGCACAGATATGCAGTATTTT,CASSLSLAFSTDMQYF
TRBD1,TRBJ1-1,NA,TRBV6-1,TGTGCCAGCAGTGGCTTATTTACAGGGGTTGAAGCTTTCTTT,CASSGLFTGVEAFF
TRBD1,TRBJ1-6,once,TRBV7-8,TGTGCCAGCAGCCCTACGACAGGGGGCTCTGAGAATTCACCCCTCCACTTT,CASSPTTGGSENSPLHF
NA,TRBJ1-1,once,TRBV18,TGTGCCAGCTCACACGGGAGTCCCAGGGCTGAAGCTTTCTTT,CASSHGSPRAEAFF
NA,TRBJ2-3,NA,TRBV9,TGTGCCAGCAGCGTAGCGCCTCCGTCAGCAGATACGCAGTATTTT,CASSVAPPSADTQYF
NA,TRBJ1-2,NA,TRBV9,TGTGCCAGCAGCGTAGGTCCCTTCTATGGCTACACCTTC,CASSVGPFYGYTF
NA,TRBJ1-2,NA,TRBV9,TGTGCCAGCAGCGTATTAGACTATGGCTACACCTTC,CASSVLDYGYTF
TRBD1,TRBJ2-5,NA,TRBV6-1,TGTGCCAGCAGTGAAGGGACGGACAGGTGGGAGACCCAGTACTTC,CASSEGTDRWETQYF
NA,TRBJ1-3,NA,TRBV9,TGTGCCAGCAGCGGGAGCTGGGGGGTCTCTGGAAACACCATATATTTT,CASSGSWGVSGNTIYF
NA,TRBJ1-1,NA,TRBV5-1,TGCGCCAGCAGCTTGGAGCCGGGTTCGAACACTGAAGCTTTCTTT,CASSLEPGSNTEAFF
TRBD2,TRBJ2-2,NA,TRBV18,TGTGCCAGCTCGTCACCAAGGCTAGCGGGGTCCCACGGGGAGCTGTTTTTT,CASSSPRLAGSHGELFF
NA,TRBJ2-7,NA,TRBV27,TGTGCCAGCCGAAAGGACAGAGAAACTTACGAGCAGTACTTC,CASRKDRETYEQYF
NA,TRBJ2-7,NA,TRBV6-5,TGTGCCAGCAGTTACAATCCGAGTGGGGCCTCCTACGAGCAGTACTTC,CASSYNPSGASYEQYF
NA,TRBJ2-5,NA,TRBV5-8,TGTGCCAGCAGCTTCGAGGGAAGCGCGTTGGAGACCCAGTACTTC,CASSFEGSALETQYF
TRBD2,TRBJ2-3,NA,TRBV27,TGTGCCAGCAGTACCCGGACTAGCGGGGGGCGAGGAGATACGCAGTATTTT,CASSTRTSGGRGDTQYF
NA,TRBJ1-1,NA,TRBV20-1,TGCAGTGCTAGAGAGGGCGATGAAGCTTTCTTT,CSAREGDEAFF
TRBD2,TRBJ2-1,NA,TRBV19,TGTGCCAGTAGTCCTAGGACTAGCGGGGTTTTGAATGAGCAGTTCTTC,CASSPRTSGVLNEQFF
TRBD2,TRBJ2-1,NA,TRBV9,TGTGCCAGCAGCCGGACTAGCGGCTCCTACAATGAGCAGTTCTTC,CASSRTSGSYNEQFF
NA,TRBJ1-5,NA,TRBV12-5,TGTGCTAGTGGCACGGGAGGGAATAGTGGGGGCAATCAGCCCCAGCATTTT,CASGTGGNSGGNQPQHF
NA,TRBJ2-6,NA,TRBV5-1,TGCGCCAGCAGCTTGGAGCGGGCGGCTGGGGCCAACGTCCTGACTTTC,CASSLERAAGANVLTF
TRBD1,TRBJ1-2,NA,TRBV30,TGTGCCTGGTCGGACAGGTTTAACTATGGCTACACCTTC,CAWSDRFNYGYTF
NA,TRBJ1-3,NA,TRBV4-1,TGCGCCAGCAGCCAAGAGGGACACGGAACGCTAGGGAACACCATATATTTT,CASSQEGHGTLGNTIYF
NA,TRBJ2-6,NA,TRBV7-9,TGTGCCAGCAGCCTGTTCGCGGGGTCTGGGGCCAACGTCCTGACTTTC,CASSLFAGSGANVLTF
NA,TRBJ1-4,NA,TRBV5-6,TGTGCCAGCAGCTCTGGACAGCGCCTGTTTTTT,CASSSGQRLFF
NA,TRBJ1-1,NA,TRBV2,TGTGCCAGCAGTGTTATCGGGAACACTGAAGCTTTCTTT,CASSVIGNTEAFF
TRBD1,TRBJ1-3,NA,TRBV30,TGTGCCTGGGGGGTCGGGACAGGCCTGCCGCCCCGCACCATATATTTT,CAWGVGTGLPPRTIYF
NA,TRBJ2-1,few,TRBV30,TGTGCCTGGAGTGAGCGGTCGCGCAGAACTTACAATGAGCAGTTCTTC,CAWSERSRRTYNEQFF
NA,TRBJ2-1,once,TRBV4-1,TGCGCCAGCAGCCATAACTTTAACAATGAGCAGTTCTTC,CASSHNFNNEQFF
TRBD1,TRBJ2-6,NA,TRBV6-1,TGTGCCAGCGGGACAGGGATACTTGGGGCCAACGTCCTGACTTTC,CASGTGILGANVLTF
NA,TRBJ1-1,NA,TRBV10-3,TGTGCCATCAGTGTGACTGATAACACTGAAGCTTTCTTT,CAISVTDNTEAFF
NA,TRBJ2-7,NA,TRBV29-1,TGCAGCGTTGAAGATCGGACAGCCTACGAGCAGTACTTC,CSVEDRTAYEQYF
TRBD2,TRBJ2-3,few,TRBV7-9,TGTGCCAGCAGCCCGTGGTTAGCGGGGGCGGAAGATACGCAGTATTTT,CASSPWLAGAEDTQYF
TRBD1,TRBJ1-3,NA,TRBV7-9,TGTGCCAGCAGCTTAGAACAGGGGTTCACTTATGGAAACACCATATATTTT,CASSLEQGFTYGNTIYF
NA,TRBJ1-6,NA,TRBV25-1,TGTGCCAGCAGTGAATATTGGCAGGGGTCACCCCTCCACTTT,CASSEYWQGSPLHF
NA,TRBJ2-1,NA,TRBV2,TGTGCCAGCAGAGACGTCAGGGTCGGGTCCTACAATGAGCAGTTCTTC,CASRDVRVGSYNEQFF